These 6 T cell receptor beta chains were sequenced from one sample in a study of shared clonotypes between healthy human individuals. The data were produced by immunoSEQ multiplex PCR, yet TCRdb's version contains in-frame clones alone and is incomplete. Found here are roughly 2,000,000 clones, 90% to 95% of them singletons; the top ten hold more than 1.5%. Naive-designated CD8 cells lacked CD45RO, were positively enriched for CCR7, and omitted terminally differentiated effector memory CD45RA+ cells. The sequenced sample was naive CD8+ T cells from PBMCs. The source is a man between 18 and 35 years old in good health. Some clones in this sample may be carry-over from other donors' samples.

In regard to this clone: In the same sample, other DNA sequences code for this CDR3. This chain connects TRBV28 to TRBJ1-1; 7 positions agree with TRBD1. There are 15 residues in the CDR3. The germline V gene has CDR1 MDHEN and CDR2 SYDVKM. V gave up 5 bases and J gave up 0 bases; unmatched junction bases: 6. CDR3: CASSPWDSLNTEAFF. The CDR3 region has the DNA TGTGCCAGCAGTCCCTGGGACAGCCTGAACACTGAAGCTTTCTTT.

The chain employs TRBV18 and TRBJ2-3; D not certain. From germline, CDR1 is KGHSH and CDR2 LQKENI. The V and J ends lost 3 bases and 6 bases respectively, with 7 bases between them. The CDR3 is made up of 12 amino acids. The CDR3 is CASSPPIDTQYF. The CDR3 nucleotides read TGTGCCAGCTCACCTCCTATCGATACGCAGTATTTT.

The chain carries TRBV29-1 and TRBJ2-7; D tentatively reads TRBD1 or TRBD2 (6 bases each). With 7 bases removed from V and 2 bases from J, the gap between germline ends came to 15 bases. The germline V gene encodes CDR1 SQVTM and CDR2 ANQGSEA. CDR3 length equals 13 residues. The DNA for the CDR3 is TGCAGCGCTCGAGGGGGGCCAACCTACGAGCAGTACTTC. Protein: CSARGGPTYEQYF.

The V and J genes are TRBV28 and TRBJ2-7; 13 positions match TRBD2. The CDR3 contains 17 residues. Germline lookup yields CDR1 MDHEN and CDR2 SYDVKM. J was trimmed by 6 bases and V by 3 bases; bases with no gene match: 11. CDR3 loop: CASSFRTSGSIDREQYF. DNA of the CDR3: TGTGCCAGCAGTTTCCGGACTAGCGGGAGTATTGACCGCGAGCAGTACTTC.

The rearrangement uses TRBV19 and TRBJ1-2; 7 bases align to TRBD1. After removal of 1 base from V and 5 bases from J, the junction contained 7 bases not matched to a gene. This CDR3 is built from 15 residues. Germline CDR1 LNHDA, CDR2 SQIVND (reference sequence). DNA for the CDR3: TGTGCCAGTAGTATAGGTGTGGACAGGAGATATGGCTACACCTTC. Residues: CASSIGVDRRYGYTF.

The gene calls are TRBV19 and TRBJ2-7; the D gene is possibly TRBD1 (5 bases). V was trimmed by 6 bases and J by 5 bases, leaving 20 bases between them. The CDR3 loop spans 15 amino acids. Germline values: CDR1 LNHDA, CDR2 SQIVND (reference sequence). Here the CDR3 reads CASRGRETPEDEQYF. The CDR3 bases are TGTGCCAGTAGGGGCAGGGAAACCCCTGAGGACGAGCAGTACTTC.